This T cell receptor beta chain derives from a study of spatial heterogeneity in lung cancer. TCR cDNA molecules each carried a unique molecular identifier. TCRdb re-analysed the 5' RACE reads in MiXCR, keeping a single row per CDR3 protein. The sample records tens of thousands of distinct CDR3 sequences, approximately 5.2% being singletons. Noted time point: sample taken at primary tumor resection. Tumor, nontumor lung or frozen PBMC supplied whole RNA that was sequenced unsorted. This clonotype was counted at least ten times. V was pared by 3 bases and J by 1 base, with 9 bases between. The CDR3 sequence is 13 residues long. Germline V gives CDR1 GTSNPN, CDR2 SVGIG (reference sequence).

The chain recombines TRBV30 with TRBJ1-1; no clear D gene. Here the sequenced sample was PBMCs, taken at surgery. This clonotype was sampled from a female donor with early-stage non-small cell lung cancer. In DNA, the CDR3 is TGTGCCTGGAGGGATGACGAGAACACTGAAGCTTTCTTT. Residues: CAWRDDENTEAFF.